A selection of T cell receptor beta chains follows, all from one sample in a study of T cells after yellow fever vaccination. One entry per CDR3 protein, called by TCRdb with MiXCR from the 5' RACE reads. The repertoire has hundreds of thousands of distinct CDR3 sequences, around an eighth of them found once; the top ten carry 11% to 15%. Sequencing was performed on PBMCs, taken on the day of the yellow fever booster vaccination. Receptors originate from a man in his thirties or forties who received the YFV17D yellow fever vaccine. Each CDR3 is given with its conserved first and last residue. The D gene is left open where the match is weak. The size field is filled for only some rows; it gives once, few, many or a size class.

v_gene	abundance	d_gene	j_gene	CDR3aa	CDR3nt
TRBV6-2/TRBV6-3	few	-	TRBJ2-6	CASSWSGANVLTF	TGTGCCAGCAGCTGGTCTGGGGCCAACGTCCTGACTTTC
TRBV7-9	few	-	TRBJ2-1	CASTFRAANEQFF	TGTGCCAGCACCTTCCGTGCAGCCAATGAGCAGTTCTTC
TRBV29-1	-	-	TRBJ2-7	CSAKGAIGQYF	TGCAGCGCCAAAGGGGCCATCGGGCAGTACTTC
TRBV29-1	-	TRBD1	TRBJ2-7	CSVAGQGNAYEQYF	TGCAGCGTTGCCGGACAGGGGAATGCCTACGAGCAGTACTTC
TRBV7-2	-	TRBD2	TRBJ2-4	CASSLGGGVNIQYF	TGTGCCAGCAGCTTGGGCGGGGGGGTAAACATTCAGTACTTC
TRBV30	-	-	TRBJ1-1	CAWSGGPRATEAFF	TGTGCCTGGAGTGGAGGGCCGCGGGCCACTGAAGCTTTCTTT
TRBV5-1	-	-	TRBJ1-2	CASTISGYGYTF	TGCGCCAGCACGATTTCGGGGTATGGCTACACCTTC
TRBV7-9	few	-	TRBJ2-3	CASSTRWGTTDTQYF	TGTGCCAGCAGCACCCGCTGGGGGACCACAGATACGCAGTATTTT
TRBV20-1	-	-	TRBJ2-7	CSATSPTGNYEQYF	TGCAGTGCTACCTCCCCCACAGGGAACTACGAGCAGTACTTC
TRBV28	-	-	TRBJ2-1	CASSFRLGVSEQFF	TGTGCCAGCAGTTTCCGACTGGGGGTAAGCGAGCAGTTCTTC
TRBV7-7	few	TRBD2	TRBJ2-3	CASSLAPAGVGDTQYF	TGTGCTAGCAGCTTAGCGCCTGCGGGAGTCGGAGATACGCAGTATTTT
TRBV5-1	few	TRBD2	TRBJ2-3	CASSLAPRIAGAMADTQYF	TGCGCCAGCAGCTTGGCCCCTCGGATAGCGGGAGCCATGGCAGATACGCAGTATTTT
TRBV6-1	-	-	TRBJ1-3	CASRRDRVSGNTIYF	TGTGCCAGCAGACGTGACAGAGTCTCTGGAAACACCATATATTTT
TRBV6-5	many	-	TRBJ2-5	CASSTRDARETQYF	TGTGCCAGCAGCACCCGGGACGCGAGAGAGACCCAGTACTTC
TRBV6-1	few	-	TRBJ1-1	CASRPPRGGTEAFF	TGTGCCAGCAGACCCCCTCGGGGGGGCACTGAAGCTTTCTTT
TRBV18	-	-	TRBJ2-3	CASSPGPSTTDTQYF	TGTGCCAGCTCACCCGGACCATCGACCACAGATACGCAGTATTTT
TRBV24-1	few	-	TRBJ2-1	CATSDFSGSSYNEQFF	TGTGCCACCAGTGATTTTAGCGGAAGCTCCTACAATGAGCAGTTCTTC
TRBV28	-	-	TRBJ1-5	CASTPGGFNQPQHF	TGTGCCAGCACCCCGGGGGGGTTCAATCAGCCCCAGCATTTT
TRBV6-6	once	-	TRBJ2-1	CASRFNDYNEQFF	TGTGCCAGCAGGTTCAACGATTACAATGAGCAGTTCTTC
TRBV7-2	-	TRBD1	TRBJ2-1	CASSPDRGTYTGNEQFF	TGTGCCAGCAGCCCGGACAGGGGGACCTACACGGGGAATGAGCAGTTCTTC
TRBV7-2	few	TRBD2	TRBJ2-1	CASSLMRENNEQFF	TGTGCCAGCAGCTTAATGCGGGAGAACAATGAGCAGTTCTTC
TRBV4-3	-	TRBD2	TRBJ2-3	CASSRGTSHPDTQYF	TGCGCCAGCAGCCGCGGGACTAGCCATCCAGATACGCAGTATTTT
TRBV4-3	-	-	TRBJ2-2	CASSRQRTGELFF	TGCGCCAGCAGCCGCCAGAGGACCGGGGAGCTGTTTTTT
TRBV7-2	few	TRBD2	TRBJ2-1	CASSSGLAGEEQFF	TGTGCCAGCAGCTCCGGACTAGCGGGAGAGGAGCAGTTCTTC
TRBV4-3	once	TRBD1	TRBJ2-3	CASSQDPGQGVDTQYF	TGCGCCAGCAGCCAAGATCCGGGACAGGGTGTGGATACGCAGTATTTT
TRBV5-4	-	TRBD2	TRBJ2-1	CASSEGLASGEQFF	TGTGCCAGCAGCGAGGGACTAGCCTCAGGGGAGCAGTTCTTC
TRBV9	few	TRBD2	TRBJ2-1	CASSTSGSPYEQFF	TGTGCCAGCAGCACCAGCGGGAGTCCTTATGAGCAGTTCTTC
TRBV6-2/TRBV6-3	few	-	TRBJ2-7	CASTQGGTLTEQYF	TGTGCCAGCACCCAAGGGGGGACGTTGACGGAGCAGTACTTC
TRBV5-1	many	-	TRBJ1-5	CASSSGEHQPQHF	TGCGCCAGCAGCTCCGGGGAGCATCAGCCCCAGCATTTT
TRBV7-2	few	TRBD2	TRBJ2-7	CASSKLAGGYYEQYF	TGTGCCAGCAGCAAACTAGCGGGAGGTTACTACGAGCAGTACTTC
TRBV20-1	few	-	TRBJ1-1	CSAPHLMNTEAFF	TGCAGTGCACCACACCTAATGAACACTGAAGCTTTCTTT
TRBV30	-	-	TRBJ2-1	CAWSVSSSNEQFF	TGTGCCTGGAGTGTCTCTAGCAGCAATGAGCAGTTCTTC
TRBV5-1	few	TRBD1	TRBJ2-7	CASSTGQAWYEQYF	TGCGCCAGCAGCACCGGACAGGCCTGGTACGAGCAGTACTTC
TRBV2	few	-	TRBJ1-3	CASRKASRAGNTIYF	TGTGCCAGCAGGAAAGCGTCCAGGGCTGGAAACACCATATATTTT
TRBV20-1	few	-	TRBJ2-3	CSARDPVEDTQYF	TGCAGTGCTAGAGATCCGGTGGAGGATACGCAGTATTTT
TRBV29-1	few	TRBD2	TRBJ2-1	CSVEGLAGDNEQFF	TGCAGCGTTGAAGGGCTAGCGGGAGATAATGAGCAGTTCTTC
TRBV7-2	-	TRBD2	TRBJ2-7	CASSLARGKAGAGEQYF	TGTGCCAGCAGCTTAGCCCGGGGGAAAGCGGGAGCGGGTGAGCAGTACTTC
TRBV7-9	few	TRBD1	TRBJ1-4	CASRPDRGTNEKLFF	TGTGCCAGCAGACCGGACAGGGGGACTAATGAAAAACTGTTTTTT
TRBV5-1	-	-	TRBJ2-7	CASKENPSYEQYF	TGCGCCAGCAAGGAGAACCCCTCCTACGAGCAGTACTTC
TRBV27	-	TRBD2	TRBJ2-7	CASSLLAGGFEQYF	TGTGCCAGCAGTTTACTAGCGGGAGGCTTCGAGCAGTACTTC
TRBV12-3/TRBV12-4	few	TRBD1	TRBJ2-5	CASSSEGQVVGYF	TGTGCCAGCAGTTCCGAGGGACAGGTCGTAGGGTACTTC
TRBV14	-	-	TRBJ2-1	CASSQARQGVNIF	TGTGCCAGCAGCCAAGCCAGGCAGGGAGTAAACATCTTC
TRBV2	few	-	TRBJ1-1	CASSESWINTEAFF	TGTGCCAGCAGTGAATCTTGGATAAACACTGAAGCTTTCTTT
TRBV7-3	-	-	TRBJ2-2	CASSSTRRTGQELFF	TGTGCCAGCAGCTCGACGCGACGCACAGGACAAGAGCTGTTTTTT
TRBV29-1	few	-	TRBJ1-1	CSVEGGIGTEAFF	TGCAGCGTGGAAGGGGGTATTGGAACTGAAGCTTTCTTT
TRBV28	-	-	TRBJ2-1	CASREIEQFF	TGTGCCAGCAGGGAGATTGAGCAGTTCTTC
TRBV20-1	-	-	TRBJ1-2	CSVQGYGYTF	TGCAGTGTTCAGGGGTATGGCTACACCTTC
TRBV28	-	-	TRBJ2-3	CASRGPYTDTQYF	TGTGCCAGCAGGGGACCTTACACAGATACGCAGTATTTT
TRBV6-1	few	TRBD1	TRBJ2-7	CASSKRGPGEQYF	TGTGCCAGCAGCAAGAGGGGGCCGGGCGAGCAGTACTTC
TRBV7-2	few	-	TRBJ1-5	CASSEGVYSNQPQHF	TGTGCCAGCAGCGAAGGGGTCTATAGCAATCAGCCCCAGCATTTT
TRBV10-3	few	-	TRBJ2-5	CATTNGGRETQYF	TGTGCCACCACAAATGGGGGCAGAGAGACCCAGTACTTC
TRBV7-3	few	-	TRBJ2-7	CASSFSRGGEQYF	TGTGCCAGCAGCTTCTCCCGGGGCGGCGAGCAGTACTTC
TRBV28	few	-	TRBJ2-7	CASSFLVGLYEQYF	TGTGCCAGCAGTTTTTTAGTAGGCCTCTACGAGCAGTACTTC
TRBV20-1	many	-	TRBJ1-3	CSARDFGGNTIYF	TGCAGTGCTAGAGATTTCGGCGGAAACACCATATATTTT
TRBV11-2	few	TRBD2	TRBJ2-2	CASSLGLLAGGPGTGELFF	TGTGCCAGCAGCTTGGGACTTCTCGCGGGAGGGCCCGGCACCGGGGAGCTGTTTTTT